This T cell receptor (beta chain) stems from a study of cytomegalovirus exposure and HLA in healthy donors. The PCR used 60 Vbeta and 13 Jbeta primers. Clones were sequenced by immunoSEQ multiplex PCR, and TCRdb holds only the in-frame ones, with some missing. The sample records some 130,000 clones, over 60% being singletons. Study observations and caveats: Most CMV-associated TCR beta chains were later found to appear HLA-restricted. Cytomegalovirus-associated TCR beta chains were listed, numbering approximately 150.

Unmatched junction bases numbered 3, after V lost 2 bases and J lost 3 bases. The CDR3 length is 16 residues. Germline loops: CDR1 MDHEN, CDR2 SYDVKM. Concerning this clone itself: Its specificity is unknown.

J is TRBJ2-1 and V is TRBV28; 11 bases match TRBD2. Sequences were obtained from PBMCs. This clonotype originated in a man aged 35 to 55 in good health and CMV-seronegative. The CDR3 nucleotides are TGTGCCAGCAGTTTAGTAGGACTAGCGGGCTACAATGAGCAGTTCTTC. Its protein product is CASSLVGLAGYNEQFF. The variable domain in full, completed from reference TRBV28 and TRBJ2-1, reads DVKVTQSSRYLVKRTGEKVFLECVQDMDHENMFWYRQDPGLGLRLIYFSYDVKMKEKGDIPEGYSVSREKKERFSLILESASTNQTSMYLCASSLVGLAGYNEQFFGPGTRLTVL.